This TCR beta chain was profiled in a study of cytomegalovirus exposure and HLA in healthy donors. Broader study findings: Among TCR beta chains, those listed as cytomegalovirus-associated numbered some 160. Sequencing likely produced, as an artifact, a cluster of highly shared sequence variants. Later analysis reportedly placed an Asian-associated ancestry cluster below the approximately 680-donor mean in N-insertions. Per a prior analysis, the majority of TCR beta V segments were productive roughly 87% or roughly 30% of the time.

The PCR used 60 Vbeta and 13 Jbeta primers. Data came from immunoSEQ multiplex PCR; TCRdb stores just in-frame clones and leaves some out. The sample has roughly 140,000 clones, roughly 82% seen once. For this clone: Its target is not known.

V was trimmed by 7 bases and J by 4 bases, leaving 10 bases between them. Germline V gene lookup returns CDR1 SGHVS and CDR2 FNYEAQ. The CDR3 length is 12 residues. The gene calls are TRBV7-6 and TRBJ1-1; D is possibly TRBD1 (5 bases). The material sequenced was PBMCs. This receptor was identified in a man younger than 45 in good health and CMV-seropositive. CDR3 residues: CASTLGGTEAFF. CDR3 nucleotide sequence: TGTGCCAGCACCTTGGGGGGCACTGAAGCTTTCTTT.